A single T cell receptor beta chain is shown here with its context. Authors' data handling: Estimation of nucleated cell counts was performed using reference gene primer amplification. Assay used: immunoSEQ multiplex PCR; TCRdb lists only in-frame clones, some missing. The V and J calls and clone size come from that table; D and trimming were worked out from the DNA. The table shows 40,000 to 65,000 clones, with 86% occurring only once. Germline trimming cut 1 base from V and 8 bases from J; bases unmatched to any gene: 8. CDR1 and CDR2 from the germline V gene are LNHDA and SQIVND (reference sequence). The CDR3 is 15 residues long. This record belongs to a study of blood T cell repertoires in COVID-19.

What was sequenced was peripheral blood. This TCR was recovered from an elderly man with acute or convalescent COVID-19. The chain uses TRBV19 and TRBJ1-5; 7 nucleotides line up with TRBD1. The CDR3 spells CASSIGRGDSKPQHF. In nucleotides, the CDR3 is TGTGCCAGTAGTATAGGCAGGGGGGACTCCAAGCCCCAGCATTTT.